This T cell receptor (beta chain) comes out of a study of shared T cell receptors in the human thymus. Profiled with immunoSEQ multiplex PCR; TCRdb holds only in-frame clones, not every one. The data show roughly 68,000 clones, 90% to 95% seen once. The germline V gene has CDR1 LGHNA and CDR2 YSLEER. Trimming took off 0 bases at V and 3 bases at J, with 21 bases between the two ends. The CDR3 runs 18 residues. Input material: thymocytes. This receptor was identified in a human donor. This sequence joins TRBV4-3 and TRBJ2-7; tentative D call: TRBD1 (7 bases). The CDR3 bases are TGCGCCAGCAGCCAAGATTTATGGCGGGACAGCACACACTACGAGCAGTACTTC. Protein: CASSQDLWRDSTHYEQYF.